This T cell receptor (beta chain) is from a study of blood T cell repertoires in COVID-19. Study-level background: COVID-19 samples from acute and convalescent phases originated in the United States, Italy and Spain. In each case, the material was cDNA or gDNA derived from T cells, B-cell-depleted T cells, or PBMCs.

Here immunoSEQ multiplex PCR was the method, and the copy in TCRdb shows in-frame clones only, minus some. The table has more than 200,000 clones, approximately 88% seen once. Assignments of participants to cohorts depended upon their own reported clinical history. The CDR3 runs 14 residues. V lost 7 bases, J lost 3 bases, and 5 bases stayed unmatched. Germline loops: CDR1 SQVTM, CDR2 ANQGSEA. This TCR came from a woman in her twenties or thirties who had been exposed to COVID-19. The sequenced sample consisted of PBMCs or T cells enriched from blood (not recorded which). V is TRBV29-1 and J is TRBJ1-5; 11 nucleotides match TRBD1. CDR3 loop: CSARTGGLNQPQHF. CDR3 in DNA: TGCAGCGCACGGACAGGGGGCCTCAATCAGCCCCAGCATTTT.